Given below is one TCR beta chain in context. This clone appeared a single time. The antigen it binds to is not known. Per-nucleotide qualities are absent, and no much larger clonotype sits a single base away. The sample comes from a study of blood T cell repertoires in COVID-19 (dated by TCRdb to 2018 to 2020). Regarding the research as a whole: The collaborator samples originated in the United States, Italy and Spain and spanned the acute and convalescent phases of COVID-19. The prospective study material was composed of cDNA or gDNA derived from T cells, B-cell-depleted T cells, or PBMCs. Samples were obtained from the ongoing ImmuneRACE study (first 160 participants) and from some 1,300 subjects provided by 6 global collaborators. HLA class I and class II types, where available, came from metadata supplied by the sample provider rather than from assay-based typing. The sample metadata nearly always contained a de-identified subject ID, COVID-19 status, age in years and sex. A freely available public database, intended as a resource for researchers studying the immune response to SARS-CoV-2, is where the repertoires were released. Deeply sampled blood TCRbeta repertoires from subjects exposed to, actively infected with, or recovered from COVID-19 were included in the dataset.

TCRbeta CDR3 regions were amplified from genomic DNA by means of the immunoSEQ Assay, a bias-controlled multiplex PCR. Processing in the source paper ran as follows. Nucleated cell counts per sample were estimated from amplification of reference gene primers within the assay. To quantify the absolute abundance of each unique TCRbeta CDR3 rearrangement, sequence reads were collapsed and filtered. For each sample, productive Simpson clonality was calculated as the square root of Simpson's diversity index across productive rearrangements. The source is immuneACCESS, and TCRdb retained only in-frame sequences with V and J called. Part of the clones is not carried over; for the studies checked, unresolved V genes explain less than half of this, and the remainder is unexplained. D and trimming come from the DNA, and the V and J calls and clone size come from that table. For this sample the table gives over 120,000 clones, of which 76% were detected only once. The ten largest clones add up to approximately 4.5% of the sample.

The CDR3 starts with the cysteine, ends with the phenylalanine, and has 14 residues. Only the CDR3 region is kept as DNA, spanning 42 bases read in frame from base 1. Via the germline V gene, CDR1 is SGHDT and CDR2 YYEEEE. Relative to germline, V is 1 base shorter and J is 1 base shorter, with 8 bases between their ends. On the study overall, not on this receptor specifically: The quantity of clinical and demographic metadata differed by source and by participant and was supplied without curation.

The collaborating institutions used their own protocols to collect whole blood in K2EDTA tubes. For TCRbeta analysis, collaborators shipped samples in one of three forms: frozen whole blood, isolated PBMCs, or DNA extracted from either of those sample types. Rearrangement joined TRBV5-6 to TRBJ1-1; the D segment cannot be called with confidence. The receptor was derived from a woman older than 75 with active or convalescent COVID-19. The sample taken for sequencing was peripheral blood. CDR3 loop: CASSLIQSNTEAFF. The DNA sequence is TGTGCCAGCAGCTTGATTCAGTCGAACACTGAAGCTTTCTTT.